The TCR beta chain under discussion was sequenced for a study of T cell responses to AZD1222 COVID-19 vaccine. Study-wide results and caveats: Donors skewed white British and female; clonal diversity was possibly underestimated. Seropositive at baseline were only 5 to 7 AZD1222 recipients. Spike-specific TCR breadth and depth rose after two AZD1222 doses.

About this clone: Its antigen is unknown.

The length of the CDR3 is 16 residues. Germline V gives CDR1 KGHSH, CDR2 LQKENI. Between the trimmed V and J ends, which lost 2 bases and 2 bases, there was a span of 13 bases. The protocol was immunoSEQ multiplex PCR, while the TCRdb copy is restricted to in-frame clones and leaves out a portion. The sample yields over 150,000 clones, about nine tenths seen once. The clonotype comes from an adult who received the AZD1222 COVID-19 vaccine. The source was peripheral blood, collected 28 days after the second AZD1222 dose. The V gene is TRBV18, the J gene TRBJ1-5; D call uncertain. CDR3 sequence: CASSPGVGGGNQPQHF. CDR3 in DNA: TGTGCCAGCTCACCAGGGGTGGGTGGTGGCAATCAGCCCCAGCATTTT.